These 18 T cell receptor beta chains share one sample of origin, sequenced in a study of control samples from healthy donors and cancer patients. Data came from immunoSEQ multiplex PCR; TCRdb stores just in-frame clones and leaves some out. Found here are around 170,000 clones, almost 90% of them singletons; the top ten hold 1.4%. The sequencing input was blood. The receptors derive from a woman aged 50 to 60 in good health.

This clone has a single count. The chain links TRBV7-2 to TRBJ2-7; the match to TRBD1 covers 7 bases. This CDR3 has 15 residues. The V gene end was trimmed by 1 base and the J gene end by 6 bases; junction bases not matched to a gene: 9. Germline V CDR1 and CDR2: SGHTA, FQGNSA. The CDR3 here is CASSLGGTASLEQYF. The CDR3 DNA sequence: TGTGCCAGCAGCTTAGGTGGGACAGCGTCGCTCGAGCAGTACTTC.

V is TRBV6-5 and J is TRBJ1-4; TRBD1 might be the D (5 bases). CDR3 length equals 14 residues. Germline lookup yields CDR1 MNHEY and CDR2 SVGAGI. V lost 2 bases, J lost 3 bases, and 7 bases lay in between. In nucleotides, the CDR3 is TGTGCCAGCAGTTACACAGGCCCTAATGAAAAACTGTTTTTT. Residues: CASSYTGPNEKLFF.

The rearrangement links TRBV28 to TRBJ2-5; 7 bases fit TRBD1. Germline trimming cut 4 bases from V and 5 bases from J; bases unmatched to any gene: 7. The CDR3 consists of 14 residues. Germline assignment: CDR1 MDHEN and CDR2 SYDVKM. The DNA of the CDR3 is TGTGCCAGCAGTTCCGACAGGGTTGTGGAGACCCAGTACTTC. Translating gives CASSSDRVVETQYF.

The V gene is TRBV18, the J gene TRBJ1-2, with D unclear. Germline V gives CDR1 KGHSH, CDR2 LQKENI. Trimming shortened V by 3 bases and J by 4 bases, and 9 bases separated the two germline ends. The CDR3 is 13 residues long. The CDR3 protein is CASSPVDSYGYTF. The CDR3 coding sequence is TGTGCCAGCTCACCGGTGGACTCCTATGGCTACACCTTC.

The chain has TRBV5-1 and TRBJ2-7; TRBD1 is a possible D gene (5 bases). Germline CDR1 and CDR2: SGHRS and YFSETQ. Trimming took 0 bases from V and 1 from J, leaving 11 bases between them. This CDR3 has 15 residues. The DNA for the CDR3 is TGCGCCAGCAGCTTGGGGCCAGGGTGGTCCTACGAGCAGTACTTC. Its translation: CASSLGPGWSYEQYF.

The V gene is TRBV5-1, the J gene TRBJ1-1; TRBD1 agrees at 9 bases. Germline V gene lookup returns CDR1 SGHRS and CDR2 YFSETQ. With 7 bases clipped from V and 5 bases from J, the junction kept 0 bases outside the gene matches. The CDR3 consists of 11 residues. CDR3 loop: CASGQGTEAFF. CDR3 nucleotide sequence: TGCGCCAGCGGACAGGGGACTGAAGCTTTCTTT.

The J gene is TRBJ2-2, the V gene TRBV5-1; TRBD2 might be the D (6 bases). The V gene lost 0 bases and the J gene lost 1 base, with 7 bases spanning the gap. In germline, CDR1 is SGHRS, CDR2 YFSETQ. The CDR3 is 15 residues long. The CDR3 here is CASSLVEGNTGELFF. The CDR3 coding sequence is TGCGCCAGCAGCTTGGTGGAGGGGAACACCGGGGAGCTGTTTTTT.

The chain uses TRBV2 and TRBJ2-3; 7 bases match TRBD2. Per germline, CDR1 SNHLY and CDR2 FYNNEI. With V trimmed by 6 bases and J by 6 bases, 15 bases remained unmatched. The CDR3 totals 16 residues. Here the CDR3 reads CASRDLGGSRKDTQYF. The CDR3 coding sequence is TGTGCCAGCAGGGACTTAGGCGGGAGTAGAAAGGATACGCAGTATTTT.

Concerning this clone itself: A much bigger clone sits one base away, suggesting this may be a read error. The V and J genes are TRBV6-5 and TRBJ2-6, with D uncertain. The germline V gene has CDR1 MNHEY and CDR2 SVGAGI. The length of the CDR3 is 13 residues. The V and J ends lost 4 bases and 0 bases respectively, with 1 base between them. CDR3 nucleotide sequence: TGTGCCAGCAGTTCCTCTGGGGCCAACGTCCTGACTTTC. Translation gives CASSSSGANVLTF.

The rearrangement uses TRBV5-6 and TRBJ2-7; 11 nucleotides line up with TRBD2. CDR1 and CDR2 (germline): SGHDT, YYEEEE. The ends lost 2 bases at V and 4 bases at J; junction bases unmatched: 2. The CDR3 covers 14 residues. CDR3 bases: TGTGCCAGCAGCTTTACTAGCGGGGGATACGAGCAGTACTTC. Its protein product is CASSFTSGGYEQYF.

The CDR3 region is CATDRGTGNTIYF. The CDR3 region has the DNA TGTGCCACAGACAGGGGCACTGGAAACACCATATATTTT. The chain joins TRBV28 to TRBJ1-3; 8 nucleotides align to TRBD1. Germline CDR1 is MDHEN and CDR2 is SYDVKM. After removal of 10 bases from V and 2 bases from J, the junction contained 4 bases not matched to a gene. The CDR3 spans 13 residues.

The J gene is TRBJ2-1, the V gene TRBV18; a weak D match, TRBD2 (6 bases). CDR1 is KGHSH and CDR2 is LQKENI in the germline V gene. The ends were cut back, 4 bases at V and 10 bases at J, with 11 bases in the middle. The CDR3 is 12 residues long. This chain's CDR3 is CASSRGLFEQFF. CDR3 DNA sequence: TGTGCCAGCTCACGGGGACTGTTCGAGCAGTTCTTC.

This clone is labeled as medium-sized (0.01 to 0.1%). V is TRBV2 and J is TRBJ1-5; 8 nucleotides agree with TRBD1. CDR1 is SNHLY, CDR2 FYNNEI, per germline. After removal of 5 bases from V and 0 bases from J, the junction contained 6 bases not matched to a gene. The CDR3 extends over 16 amino acids. CDR3 amino acids: CASSPRQGYSNQPQHF. The CDR3 DNA reads TGTGCCAGCAGTCCTAGACAGGGGTATAGCAATCAGCCCCAGCATTTT.

The V call is TRBV19, the J call TRBJ1-2; 8 nucleotides match TRBD1. Germline-derived CDR1 and CDR2 are LNHDA and SQIVND (reference sequence). The ends lost 9 bases at V and 3 bases at J; junction bases unmatched: 3. The CDR3 loop spans 12 amino acids. CDR3 nucleotide sequence: TGTGCCAGCGGACAGGGCGACTATGGCTACACCTTC. Translated: CASGQGDYGYTF.

The rearrangement links TRBV18 to TRBJ2-3, with 9 bases matching TRBD2. Trimming cost V 3 bases and J 2 bases; bases outside gene matches: 6. Looked up from germline, CDR1 is KGHSH and CDR2 is LQKENI. This CDR3 is built from 16 residues. The CDR3 reads CASSPLGLAITDTQYF. The CDR3 nucleotides read TGTGCCAGCTCACCCTTAGGACTAGCGATCACAGATACGCAGTATTTT.

V usage is TRBV12-3 or TRBV12-4 and J usage is TRBJ1-1, with D possibly TRBD1 on 5 matching bases. Trimming removed 7 bases at V and 5 bases at J, with 11 bases between. This CDR3 comprises 12 residues. The CDR3 DNA is TGTGCCAGCAATCGTCGGGGGACTGAAGCTTTCTTT. This codes for CASNRRGTEAFF.

The chain uses TRBV7-9 and TRBJ1-1, with D hard to call. The CDR3 consists of 16 residues. The V end lost 2 bases, the J end lost 3 bases, and 16 bases lay between the germline ends. Germline V gene data show CDR1 as SEHNR and CDR2 as FQNEAQ (reference sequence). CDR3 in DNA: TGTGCCAGCAGCTTAATGTCCGGGCGGTCGGACACTGAAGCTTTCTTT. Translated: CASSLMSGRSDTEAFF.

J is TRBJ2-1 and V is TRBV30, with no clear D. The germline V gene encodes CDR1 GTSNPN and CDR2 SVGIG (reference sequence). The germline V and J ends were trimmed by 5 bases and 1 base, with 9 bases remaining between them. This CDR3 is 13 amino acids long. In DNA form, the CDR3 reads TGTGCCTGGGTAGAGAATTCCTACAATGAGCAGTTCTTC. This translates into CAWVENSYNEQFF.